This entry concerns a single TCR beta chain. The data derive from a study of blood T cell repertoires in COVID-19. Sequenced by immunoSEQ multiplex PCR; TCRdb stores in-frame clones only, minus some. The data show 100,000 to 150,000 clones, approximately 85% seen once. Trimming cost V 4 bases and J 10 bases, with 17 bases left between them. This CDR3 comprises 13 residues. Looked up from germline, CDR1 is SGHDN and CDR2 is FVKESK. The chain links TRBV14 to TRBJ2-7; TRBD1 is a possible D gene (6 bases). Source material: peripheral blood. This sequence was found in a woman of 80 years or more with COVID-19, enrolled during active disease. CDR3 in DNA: TGTGCCAGCAGCCCACAGATGCAGGGGTATCAGTACTTC. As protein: CASSPQMQGYQYF.